The source of this T cell receptor (beta chain) is a study of early T cells in non-severe SARS-CoV-2 infection. Turning to the study itself: Sequenced material consisted of bulk RNA (from unsorted whole blood), and chains were unpaired.

The study's findings and limits: Private and CD4 specificities were missed by VDJdb matching, skewed to anti-spike CD8.

Trimming took off 3 bases at V and 3 bases at J, with 12 bases between the two ends. This CDR3 region has 14 residues. Germline CDR1 and CDR2: SGHTA and FQGNSA. Individually, cDNA molecules had unique molecular identifiers attached to them. One entry per CDR3 protein results from TCRdb running MiXCR on the 5' RACE reads. The sample records about 50,000 distinct CDR3 sequences, roughly a tenth being singletons. Points on this clonotype: Its specificity is not known.

The sample was whole blood, taken at baseline. This sequence joins TRBV7-2 and TRBJ2-7; the D gene is possibly TRBD1 (6 bases). The sequence was obtained from an adult who was a healthcare worker with PCR-confirmed SARS-CoV-2 infection or an uninfected control (not recorded which). CDR3 in amino acids: CASSFSPQGYEQYF. CDR3 nucleotide sequence: TGTGCCAGCAGCTTCAGCCCACAGGGCTACGAGCAGTACTTC.